Listed below are T cell receptor beta chains from one sample, sequenced in a study of T cell repertoires in cytomegalovirus infection. Their antigens are not known. Via MiXCR, TCRdb re-called the reads, giving one row per CDR3 protein. The top ten hold roughly 25% of the sample, which has fewer than 200,000 distinct CDR3 sequences, roughly 21% seen once. This material consisted of CD8+ T cells from cultured PBMCs, taken from culture after CMV antigen stimulation. These receptors all come from a human donor in good health (CMV status not recorded). Some clones in this sample may be carry-over from other donors' samples. CDR3s include the opening cysteine and the closing phenylalanine or tryptophan. The D gene is left open where the match is weak. Part of the rows lack a size; the others show once, few, many or a class for expanded clones.

-	TRBV7-8	TRBD1	TRBJ1-5	CASSLSYQESGTGAGYQPQHF
-	TRBV7-3	TRBD2	TRBJ2-7	CASSDTSGTYEQYF
many	TRBV7-9	-	TRBJ1-4	CASTPTNEKLFF
-	TRBV5-8	-	TRBJ1-4	CASSPVGLTNEKLFF
many	TRBV7-8	-	TRBJ2-7	CASSPGAYEQYF
-	TRBV12-3/TRBV12-4	-	TRBJ1-1	CASIMGGTRAFF
few	TRBV7-6	TRBD2	TRBJ2-5	CASSLVAGDDQETQYF
many	TRBV27	TRBD1	TRBJ1-5	CAIPQGTDQPQHF
many	TRBV7-9	-	TRBJ1-2	CASIPPPASNYGYTF
-	TRBV7-8	-	TRBJ2-7	CASSLGIEYEQYF
-	TRBV10-2	-	TRBJ1-6	CASSESSGGRNSPLHF
-	TRBV7-2	TRBD2	TRBJ2-3	CASSLEGGGGSDTQYF
few	TRBV29-1	-	TRBJ1-1	CSVRGKFRGTNTEAFF
-	TRBV27	-	TRBJ1-5	CATWAGGNQPQHF
few	TRBV12-3/TRBV12-4	TRBD2	TRBJ2-1	CASSPGLAGTYNEQFF
-	TRBV7-8	-	TRBJ1-1	CASSFLGDGPEAFF
-	TRBV6-5	TRBD1	TRBJ2-1	CASSDIRDSPYNEQFF
-	TRBV2	TRBD1	TRBJ2-7	CASSSGTGSSYEQYF
-	TRBV13	TRBD1	TRBJ1-2	CASRYSGTGGNGYTF
-	TRBV2	-	TRBJ1-2	CAIVMTHGYTF
-	TRBV4-3	-	TRBJ1-3	CASSEGVGSETGNTIYF
-	TRBV15	-	TRBJ1-1	CATSRVAGATEAFF
few	TRBV7-7	-	TRBJ2-5	CASSSHQGWSETQYF
-	TRBV4-3	-	TRBJ2-7	CASSQEPSNSGISYEQYF
-	TRBV6-1	TRBD2	TRBJ2-7	CASSTGTSGSYEQYF
-	TRBV6-1	-	TRBJ2-4	CASRGLAAKNIQYF